The clone carrying this TCR beta chain was picked up a small number of times. The antigen remains undetermined. The sample belongs to a study of T cell repertoires in cytomegalovirus infection. One entry per CDR3 protein, called by TCRdb with MiXCR from the reads. The table lists approximately 1,000,000 distinct CDR3 sequences, roughly 30% of them singletons. The source of this sequence is a human donor in good health (CMV status not recorded). Some clones in this sample may be carry-over from other donors' samples. Sequenced material: cultured CD8+ T cells from PBMCs, taken from culture after CMV antigen stimulation.

DNA for the CDR3: TGTGCCAGCAGCTTACCAGATCCGACAGGGGGACTAAACAATGAGCAGTTCTTC. This sequence encodes CASSLPDPTGGLNNEQFF. The rearrangement uses TRBV7-8 and TRBJ2-1, with 9 bases lining up with TRBD1. The junction had 13 bases not matched to a gene; V was cut back by 2 bases and J by 5 bases. Germline V gene lookup returns CDR1 SGHVS and CDR2 FQNEAQ. The CDR3 length is 18 residues.